Presented here are 9 T cell receptor beta chains from one specimen sequenced in a study of blood T cell repertoires in COVID-19. Clones were sequenced by immunoSEQ multiplex PCR, and TCRdb holds only the in-frame ones, with some missing. The sample includes 200,000 to 250,000 clones, roughly 87% of them seen just once. The sequenced sample was PBMCs or T cells enriched from blood (not recorded which). All receptors derive from a man younger than 45 who had recovered from COVID-19.

The gene calls are TRBV28 and TRBJ1-2, with 10 bases aligning to TRBD1. The V gene end was trimmed by 6 bases and the J gene end by 4 bases; junction bases not matched to a gene: 8. The CDR3 covers 15 residues. Germline V gene data show CDR1 as MDHEN and CDR2 as SYDVKM. The CDR3 here is CASRIGTGDVYGYTF. The CDR3 DNA reads as TGTGCCAGCAGAATTGGGACAGGGGATGTCTATGGCTACACCTTC.

This chain joins TRBV19 and TRBJ1-4; D not certain. Between the trimmed V and J ends, which lost 7 bases and 8 bases, there was a span of 20 bases. Looked up from germline, CDR1 is LNHDA and CDR2 is SQIVND (reference sequence). The CDR3 length is 15 residues. The CDR3 coding sequence is TGTGCCAGTACCCTCGGGAACTCCTTGGAGGAAAAACTGTTTTTT. Translation: CASTLGNSLEEKLFF.

This clone was found once. This sequence joins TRBV6-5 and TRBJ2-7, with TRBD1 identical over 8 bases. With V trimmed by 0 bases and J by 3 bases, 4 bases remained unmatched. Per germline, CDR1 MNHEY and CDR2 SVGAGI. The CDR3 loop spans 15 amino acids. Here the CDR3 DNA reads TGTGCCAGCAGTTACTCGGGACAGGAAAACTACGAGCAGTACTTC. Translated: CASSYSGQENYEQYF.

This chain links TRBV6-5 with TRBJ2-7; maybe TRBD2 (6 bases). V was clipped by 11 bases and J by 1 base, with 18 bases between them. In germline, CDR1 is MNHEY, CDR2 SVGAGI. This CDR3 has 14 amino acids. In DNA, the CDR3 is TGTGCCGCGAAGACCCGGGAGCCATCCTACGAGCAGTACTTC. Encoded protein: CAAKTREPSYEQYF.

V is TRBV6-5 and J is TRBJ1-1, with D perhaps matching TRBD1 (5 bases). This CDR3 region has 15 residues. Trimming stripped 5 bases from V and 0 bases from J, with 13 bases between. Germline assignment: CDR1 MNHEY and CDR2 SVGAGI. The CDR3 here is CASSTFRAMNTEAFF. CDR3 nucleotides: TGTGCCAGCAGTACGTTCAGGGCTATGAACACTGAAGCTTTCTTT.

The V and J genes are TRBV5-1 and TRBJ1-1; TRBD1 might be the D (6 bases). In germline, CDR1 is SGHRS, CDR2 YFSETQ. The CDR3 is 20 residues long. The V end lost 1 base, the J end lost 3 bases, and 28 bases lay between the germline ends. Here the CDR3 reads CASSLKGILQGSYLDTEAFF. The CDR3 DNA follows: TGCGCCAGCAGCTTGAAAGGTATATTACAGGGTAGTTACTTGGACACTGAAGCTTTCTTT. Full variable domain (outside the CDR3, taken from reference TRBV5-1 and TRBJ1-1): KAGVTQTPRYLIKTRGQQVTLSCSPISGHRSVSWYQQTPGQGLQFLFEYFSETQRNKGNFPGRFSGRQFSNSRSEMNVSTLELGDSALYLCASSLKGILQGSYLDTEAFFGQGTRLTVV.

This chain uses TRBV19 with TRBJ2-3; 7 positions agree with TRBD2. The CDR3 runs to 16 residues. J was trimmed by 4 bases and V by 4 bases; bases with no gene match: 11. Germline V lookup: CDR1 LNHDA, CDR2 SQIVND (reference sequence). In nucleotides, the CDR3 is TGTGCCAGTAGTACAAGACTAGCTGGGTCGCCAGATACGCAGTATTTT. Residues: CASSTRLAGSPDTQYF.

This chain uses TRBV7-2 with TRBJ1-6, with D possibly matching TRBD1 (5 bases). The germline gives CDR1 SGHTA, CDR2 FQGNSA. The CDR3 totals 13 residues. V was trimmed by 5 bases and J by 7 bases, leaving 9 bases between them. CDR3 loop: CASSRGGNSPLHF. DNA of the CDR3: TGTGCCAGCAGCCGGGGGGGGAATTCACCCCTCCACTTT. The entire variable domain, with the rest obtained from reference TRBV7-2 and TRBJ1-6, is as follows: GAGVSQSPSNKVTEKGKDVELRCDPISGHTALYWYRQSLGQGLEFLIYFQGNSAPDKSGLPSDRFSAERTGGSVSTLTIQRTQQEDSAVYLCASSRGGNSPLHFGNGTRLTVT.

V usage is TRBV5-1 and J usage is TRBJ2-2, with 8 bases matching TRBD2. Germline values: CDR1 SGHRS, CDR2 YFSETQ. Trimming removed 1 base from V and 5 bases from J; junction bases left unmatched: 10. The CDR3 sequence is 17 residues long. The CDR3 protein is CASSLRGGTIWTGELFF. DNA for the CDR3: TGCGCCAGCAGCTTGCGCGGGGGGACAATTTGGACCGGGGAGCTGTTTTTT.